The rows below give T cell receptor beta chains drawn from one sample of a study of T cell repertoires in cytomegalovirus infection. MiXCR was run by TCRdb on the reads, yielding one entry per CDR3 protein. Here the sample spans approximately 250,000 distinct CDR3 sequences, roughly 6.5% being singletons. Sequencing was done on a sample of PBMCs. Receptors originate from a human donor in good health (CMV status not recorded). Some clones in this sample may be carry-over from other donors' samples. Both conserved end residues are part of each CDR3. D genes are given only for firm matches. The size field is filled for only some rows; it gives once, few, many or a size class.

>TRBJ2-5|few|TRBV11-1|NA
CASSSDFQETQYF
TGTGCCAGCAGCTCGGACTTTCAAGAGACCCAGTACTTC
>TRBJ1-5|few|TRBV9|NA
CASSVGDPDQPQHF
TGTGCCAGCAGCGTAGGGGACCCGGATCAGCCCCAGCATTTT
>TRBJ2-1|NA|TRBV30|NA
CAWSVGNRAGNEQFF
TGTGCCTGGAGTGTGGGTAACAGGGCGGGCAATGAGCAGTTCTTC
>TRBJ1-2|NA|TRBV5-8|NA
CASSADWGSYTF
TGTGCCAGCAGCGCGGACTGGGGAAGCTACACCTTC
>TRBJ2-3|many|TRBV2|TRBD2
CASSDLAGVGDTQYF
TGTGCCAGCAGTGATCTAGCGGGGGTAGGAGATACGCAGTATTTT
>TRBJ1-2|many|TRBV12-3/TRBV12-4|NA
CASSLKAGLGYTF
TGTGCCAGCAGTTTGAAGGCAGGGCTTGGCTACACCTTC
>TRBJ2-5|few|TRBV5-6|TRBD1
CASSILPGQGLETQYF
TGTGCCAGCAGCATACTGCCGGGACAGGGTTTGGAGACCCAGTACTTC
>TRBJ2-7|many|TRBV7-2|TRBD2
CASSLRTSGGSGGYEQYF
TGTGCCAGCAGCCTCCGGACTAGCGGGGGGTCCGGGGGCTACGAGCAGTACTTC
>TRBJ2-1|many|TRBV12-3/TRBV12-4|TRBD2
CASSFLAGASGGGNEQFF
TGTGCCAGCAGTTTCCTCGCCGGGGCTAGCGGGGGGGGGAATGAGCAGTTCTTC
>TRBJ2-1|many|TRBV5-5|NA
CASSLFGGPNEQFF
TGTGCCAGCAGCTTGTTCGGGGGGCCGAATGAGCAGTTCTTC
>TRBJ2-7|many|TRBV5-4|TRBD1
CASSLKGTGGTASYEQYF
TGTGCCAGCAGCTTGAAGGGGACAGGGGGTACCGCCTCATACGAGCAGTACTTC
>TRBJ2-1|NA|TRBV12-3/TRBV12-4|NA
CASNLRNRNNEQFF
TGTGCCAGCAATCTGAGAAACAGAAACAATGAGCAGTTCTTC
>TRBJ2-1|many|TRBV24-1|NA
CATSDPGSQPYNEQFF
TGTGCCACCAGTGACCCCGGAAGCCAGCCTTACAATGAGCAGTTCTTC
>TRBJ1-6|many|TRBV28|NA
CASSAGVGNSPLHF
TGTGCCAGCAGCGCAGGGGTGGGGAATTCACCCCTCCACTTT
>TRBJ2-2|many|TRBV6-5|NA
CASSVEITGELFF
TGTGCCAGCAGTGTAGAAATCACCGGGGAGCTGTTTTTT
>TRBJ2-5|many|TRBV11-2|NA
CASSPGTYQETQYF
TGTGCCAGCAGCCCCGGGACTTACCAAGAGACCCAGTACTTC
>TRBJ1-1|many|TRBV2|NA
CASSDSPAFF
TGTGCCAGCAGTGACTCTCCAGCTTTCTTT
>TRBJ2-3|many|TRBV7-3|TRBD2
CASRLAGGTDTQYF
TGTGCCAGCAGACTAGCGGGGGGCACAGATACGCAGTATTTT
>TRBJ2-4|many|TRBV7-2|NA
CASSLLFLAKNIQYF
TGTGCCAGCAGCTTACTGTTCCTAGCCAAAAACATTCAGTACTTC
>TRBJ2-1|many|TRBV12-3/TRBV12-4|NA
CASRRQGNSYNEQFF
TGTGCCAGCAGACGTCAGGGAAACTCCTACAATGAGCAGTTCTTC
>TRBJ1-5|many|TRBV4-2|NA
CASSQDMRGGNQPQHF
TGTGCCAGCAGCCAAGATATGAGGGGTGGCAATCAGCCCCAGCATTTT
>TRBJ2-7|many|TRBV29-1|NA
CSVDFGVNTYEQYF
TGCAGCGTTGATTTCGGGGTTAATACCTACGAGCAGTACTTC
>TRBJ1-5|many|TRBV7-2|NA
CASSLSLQPQHF
TGTGCCAGCAGCTTAAGCCTCCAGCCCCAGCATTTT
>TRBJ2-7|many|TRBV6-5|NA
CASSYSMDSYEQYF
TGTGCCAGCAGTTACAGTATGGACTCCTACGAGCAGTACTTC
>TRBJ1-2|few|TRBV7-9|NA
CASSSPAGARYGYTF
TGTGCCAGCAGCTCTCCCGCGGGGGCTCGTTATGGCTACACCTTC
>TRBJ1-1|many|TRBV19|NA
CASSYQVANTEAFF
TGTGCCAGTAGTTACCAAGTGGCGAACACTGAAGCTTTCTTT
>TRBJ2-7|many|TRBV27|TRBD2
CASSSPRGSSGGNEQYF
TGTGCCAGCAGTTCTCCGCGAGGGTCTAGCGGGGGTAACGAGCAGTACTTC
>TRBJ1-6|few|TRBV6-2/TRBV6-3|NA
CASSQGPRGNSPLHF
TGTGCCAGCAGTCAAGGACCGCGGGGAAATTCACCCCTCCACTTT
>TRBJ2-5|NA|TRBV12-3/TRBV12-4|NA
CASSSAGPQETQYF
TGTGCCAGCAGTTCGGCGGGGCCCCAAGAGACCCAGTACTTC
>TRBJ1-2|many|TRBV7-2|TRBD1
CASSTGGRDRVYYGYTF
TGTGCCAGCAGCACCGGGGGACGAGACAGGGTCTACTATGGCTACACCTTC
>TRBJ2-1|many|TRBV20-1|NA
CSAPRDGGEQFF
TGCAGTGCCCCGAGGGACGGAGGTGAGCAGTTCTTC
>TRBJ1-5|NA|TRBV6-2/TRBV6-3|NA
CASSYGARSNQPQHF
TGTGCCAGCAGTTACGGGGCCAGAAGCAATCAGCCCCAGCATTTT
>TRBJ2-3|many|TRBV7-2|NA
CASSLDTQYF
TGTGCCAGCAGCTTAGATACGCAGTATTTT
>TRBJ2-5|few|TRBV5-8|NA
CASTGSLTYQETQYF
TGTGCCAGCACTGGGTCATTAACGTACCAAGAGACCCAGTACTTC
>TRBJ2-7|NA|TRBV20-1|NA
CSAFRDVYEQYF
TGCAGTGCTTTTAGGGACGTCTACGAGCAGTACTTC
>TRBJ2-2|many|TRBV28|NA
CASSLWAGSDAGELFF
TGTGCCAGCAGTTTATGGGCAGGGTCAGACGCCGGGGAGCTGTTTTTT
>TRBJ2-6|many|TRBV7-9|TRBD1
CASSLGQGLSGANVLTF
TGTGCCAGCAGCTTGGGACAGGGCCTCTCTGGGGCCAACGTCCTGACTTTC
>TRBJ2-5|many|TRBV20-1|NA
CSVGDTGQETQYF
TGCAGTGTTGGGGACACTGGTCAAGAGACCCAGTACTTC
>TRBJ2-1|NA|TRBV7-2|NA
CASSLVSYNEQFF
TGTGCCAGCAGCTTAGTCTCCTACAATGAGCAGTTCTTC
>TRBJ2-3|many|TRBV5-4|NA
CASREGQSTDTQYF
TGTGCCAGCAGGGAGGGACAGAGCACAGATACGCAGTATTTT
>TRBJ2-1|NA|TRBV2|NA
CASSVNEWDGGLF
TGTGCCAGCAGTGTAAATGAATGGGACGGGGGCCTCTTC
>TRBJ2-5|many|TRBV7-2|NA
CASSLSVRETQYF
TGTGCCAGCAGCTTATCAGTTAGGGAGACCCAGTACTTC
>TRBJ2-1|many|TRBV11-2|NA
CASSPLQGGFGEQFF
TGTGCCAGCAGCCCGCTGCAGGGTGGGTTCGGTGAGCAGTTCTTC
>TRBJ2-5|many|TRBV6-2/TRBV6-3|NA
CASSSLGGETQYF
TGTGCCAGCAGTTCTCTGGGCGGAGAGACCCAGTACTTC
>TRBJ2-7|few|TRBV3-1|NA
CASSPVGGIYEQYF
TGTGCCAGCAGTCCCGTAGGAGGGATCTACGAGCAGTACTTC
>TRBJ1-1|many|TRBV29-1|NA
CSAAPEAFF
TGCAGCGCCGCACCTGAAGCTTTCTTT
>TRBJ2-5|NA|TRBV24-1|NA
CAAARRGEETQYF
TGTGCCGCCGCGAGGCGCGGGGAAGAGACCCAGTACTTC
>TRBJ1-5|NA|TRBV28|NA
CASSPTVDSNQPQHF
TGTGCCAGCAGTCCGACAGTGGATAGCAATCAGCCCCAGCATTTT
>TRBJ2-6|many|TRBV5-6|NA
CASSLDTSSGANVLTF
TGTGCCAGCAGCTTGGACACGAGCTCTGGGGCCAACGTCCTGACTTTC
>TRBJ2-5|many|TRBV6-2/TRBV6-3|NA
CASSYSGTYQETQYF
TGTGCCAGCAGTTACTCCGGGACGTACCAAGAGACCCAGTACTTC
>TRBJ1-3|many|TRBV12-3/TRBV12-4|TRBD1
CASSGQGLGNTIYF
TGTGCCAGCAGTGGACAGGGGCTTGGAAACACCATATATTTT
>TRBJ2-7|many|TRBV6-2/TRBV6-3|TRBD1
CASSYPAGQGVHEQYF
TGTGCCAGCAGTTACCCGGCGGGACAGGGTGTCCACGAGCAGTACTTC
>TRBJ2-5|many|TRBV6-2/TRBV6-3|TRBD1
CASSYGTGGAETQYF
TGTGCCAGCAGTTACGGGACAGGGGGCGCAGAGACCCAGTACTTC
>TRBJ1-6|many|TRBV6-2/TRBV6-3|NA
CASRDPGSSYNSPLHF
TGTGCCAGCAGAGACCCCGGCAGCTCCTATAATTCACCCCTCCACTTT
>TRBJ2-7|few|TRBV6-2/TRBV6-3|NA
CASSYSLRGSSYEQYF
TGTGCCAGCAGTTACTCGCTCCGGGGGAGCTCCTACGAGCAGTACTTC
>TRBJ1-4|few|TRBV30|NA
CAWSPPGGADEKLFF
TGTGCCTGGAGTCCACCGGGGGGAGCGGATGAAAAACTGTTTTTT
>TRBJ2-2|NA|TRBV11-2|NA
CASSRVGVTGELFF
TGTGCCAGCAGCCGCGTGGGGGTGACCGGGGAGCTGTTTTTT
>TRBJ2-1|NA|TRBV4-2|NA
CASSQDYGGPPYNEQFF
TGTGCCAGCAGCCAAGATTACGGGGGTCCCCCCTACAATGAGCAGTTCTTC
>TRBJ1-5|many|TRBV7-2|NA
CASSPGTSAYQPQHF
TGTGCCAGCAGCCCCGGGACGTCAGCCTATCAGCCCCAGCATTTT